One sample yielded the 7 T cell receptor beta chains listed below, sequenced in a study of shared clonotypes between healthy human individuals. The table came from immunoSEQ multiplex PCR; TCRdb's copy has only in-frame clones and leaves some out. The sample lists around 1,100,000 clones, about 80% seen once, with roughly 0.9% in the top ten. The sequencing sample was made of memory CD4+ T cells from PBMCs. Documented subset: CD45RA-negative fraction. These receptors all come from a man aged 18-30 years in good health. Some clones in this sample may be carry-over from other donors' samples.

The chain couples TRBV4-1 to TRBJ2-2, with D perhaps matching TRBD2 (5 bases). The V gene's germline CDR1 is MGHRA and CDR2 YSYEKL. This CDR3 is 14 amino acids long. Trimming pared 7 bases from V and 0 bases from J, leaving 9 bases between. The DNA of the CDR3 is TGCGCCAGCAAGGGCGGGCCGAACACCGGGGAGCTGTTTTTT. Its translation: CASKGGPNTGELFF.

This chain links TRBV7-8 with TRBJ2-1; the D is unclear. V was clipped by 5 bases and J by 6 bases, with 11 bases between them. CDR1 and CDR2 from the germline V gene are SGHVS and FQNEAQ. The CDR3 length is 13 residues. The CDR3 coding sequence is TGTGCCAGCAGCCCGGTCGAGATCAATGAGCAGTTCTTC. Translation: CASSPVEINEQFF.

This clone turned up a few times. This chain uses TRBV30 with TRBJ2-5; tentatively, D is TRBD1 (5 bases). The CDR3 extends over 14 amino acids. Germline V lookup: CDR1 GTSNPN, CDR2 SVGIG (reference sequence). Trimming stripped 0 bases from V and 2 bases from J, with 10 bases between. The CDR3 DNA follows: TGTGCCTGGAGTGTAAGACAGCTGCAAGAGACCCAGTACTTC. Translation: CAWSVRQLQETQYF.

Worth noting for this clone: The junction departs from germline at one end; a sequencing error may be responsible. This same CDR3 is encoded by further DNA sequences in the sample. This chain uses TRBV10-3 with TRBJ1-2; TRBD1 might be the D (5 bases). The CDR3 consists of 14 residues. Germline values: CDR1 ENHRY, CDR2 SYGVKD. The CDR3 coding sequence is TGTGCTATCAGTGAGGGGACCCCGCGGGATGGCTACACCTTC. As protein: CAISEGTPRDGYTF.

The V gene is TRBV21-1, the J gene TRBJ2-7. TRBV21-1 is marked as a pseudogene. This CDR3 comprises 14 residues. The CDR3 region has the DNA TGTGCCAGCAGCAAAGCGGACCCTTACTACGAGCAGTACTTC. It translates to CASSKADPYYEQYF.

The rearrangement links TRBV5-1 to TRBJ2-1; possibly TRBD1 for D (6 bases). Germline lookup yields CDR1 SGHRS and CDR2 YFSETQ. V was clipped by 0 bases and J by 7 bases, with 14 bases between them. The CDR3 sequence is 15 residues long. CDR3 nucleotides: TGCGCCAGCAGCTTGGTACAGGGCCTGGAAAATGAGCAGTTCTTC. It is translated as CASSLVQGLENEQFF.

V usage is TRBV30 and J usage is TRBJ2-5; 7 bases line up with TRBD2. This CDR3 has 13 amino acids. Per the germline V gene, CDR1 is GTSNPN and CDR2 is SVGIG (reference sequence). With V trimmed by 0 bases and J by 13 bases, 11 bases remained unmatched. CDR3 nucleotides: TGTGCCTGGAGTGTATTGGGAGGGAATCCCGCGTACTTC. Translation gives CAWSVLGGNPAYF. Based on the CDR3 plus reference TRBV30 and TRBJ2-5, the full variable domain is SQTIHQWPATLVQPVGSPLSLECTVEGTSNPNLYWYRQAAGRGLQLLFYSVGIGQISSEVPQNLSASRPQDRQFILSSKKLLLSDSGFYLCAWSVLGGNPAYFGPGTRLLVL.